These 15 T cell receptor beta chains came from one sample sequenced in a study of blood T cell repertoires in COVID-19. TCRdb keeps only in-frame clones here, not all; method: immunoSEQ multiplex PCR. The sample lists 200,000 to 300,000 clones; around four fifths were seen once. Material for sequencing was peripheral blood. These receptors originate from a man in his 60s with acute or convalescent COVID-19.

This chain's CDR3 is CASKGGSGLILGYTF. The CDR3 DNA reads as TGTGCCAGCAAAGGGGGATCGGGGCTTATTTTGGGCTACACCTTC. V gene TRBV5-5 combines with J gene TRBJ1-2; possibly TRBD1 for D (6 bases). V dropped 6 bases and J dropped 8 bases, with 23 bases sitting between them. The CDR3 length is 15 residues. The germline gives CDR1 SGHKS, CDR2 YYEKEE (reference sequence).

A single count supports this clone. The V call is TRBV7-8, the J call TRBJ2-7, with 9 bases aligning to TRBD1. CDR1 and CDR2 from the germline V gene are SGHVS and FQNEAQ. CDR3 length equals 16 residues. The trim removed 5 bases at V and 4 bases at J, leaving 12 bases unmatched. The CDR3 DNA sequence: TGTGCCAGCAGCGCCCTCGTCCAGGACAGGGGATACGAGCAGTACTTC. The encoded protein is CASSALVQDRGYEQYF. The full variable domain, completed using reference TRBV7-8 and TRBJ2-7, is GAGVSQSPRYKVAKRGQDVALRCDPISGHVSLFWYQQALGQGPEFLTYFQNEAQLDKSGLPSDRFFAERPEGSVSTLKIQRTQQEDSAVYLCASSALVQDRGYEQYFGPGTRLTVT.

The CDR3: CASGQPSTDTQYF. The CDR3 nucleotides read TGTGCCTCGGGACAACCGAGCACAGATACGCAGTATTTT. The rearrangement links TRBV15 to TRBJ2-3; D is perhaps TRBD1 (6 bases). CDR1 LNHNV and CDR2 YYDKDF come from the germline V gene (reference sequence). The CDR3 totals 13 residues. The V gene lost 11 bases and the J gene lost 0 bases, with 12 bases spanning the gap.

Only one count was recorded for this clone. This sequence joins TRBV9 and TRBJ2-3, with D possibly matching TRBD2 (5 bases). The length of the CDR3 is 14 residues. Trimming took 0 bases from V and 2 from J, leaving 7 bases between them. CDR1 is SGDLS, CDR2 YYNGEE, per germline. The DNA of the CDR3 is TGTGCCAGCAGCGTAGGCGGGTTCACAGATACGCAGTATTTT. Translated, it gives CASSVGGFTDTQYF. Full variable domain (remainder filled in from reference TRBV9 and TRBJ2-3): DSGVTQTPKHLITATGQRVTLRCSPRSGDLSVYWYQQSLDQGLQFLIQYYNGEERAKGNILERFSAQQFPDLHSELNLSSLELGDSALYFCASSVGGFTDTQYFGPGTRLTVL.

The V gene is TRBV9, the J gene TRBJ1-3; D is undetermined. This CDR3 is built from 15 residues. From germline, CDR1 is SGDLS and CDR2 YYNGEE. V dropped 2 bases and J dropped 0 bases, with 9 bases sitting between them. The chain's CDR3 is CASSVVGSSGNTIYF. The CDR3 DNA follows: TGTGCCAGCAGCGTCGTGGGGAGCTCTGGAAACACCATATATTTT. The whole variable domain, remainder taken from reference TRBV9 and TRBJ1-3, is DSGVTQTPKHLITATGQRVTLRCSPRSGDLSVYWYQQSLDQGLQFLIQYYNGEERAKGNILERFSAQQFPDLHSELNLSSLELGDSALYFCASSVVGSSGNTIYFGEGSWLTVV.

The J gene is TRBJ2-1, the V gene TRBV11-2, with 9 nucleotides matching TRBD2. Germline trimming cut 1 base from V and 5 bases from J; bases unmatched to any gene: 9. The CDR3 is 17 amino acids. Looked up from germline, CDR1 is SGHAT and CDR2 is FQNNGV. This chain's CDR3 is CASSLGGLSGGHNEQFF. CDR3 in DNA: TGTGCCAGCAGCTTAGGGGGTCTTAGCGGGGGCCACAATGAGCAGTTCTTC.

This clone was counted a single time. The rearrangement links TRBV5-1 to TRBJ1-1, with 7 bases aligning to TRBD1. The CDR3 is 14 amino acids. V shed 5 bases and J 4 bases; nucleotides not matched to a gene: 8. Germline values: CDR1 SGHRS, CDR2 YFSETQ. The CDR3 spells CASREGADVTEAFF. The CDR3 bases are TGCGCCAGCAGGGAGGGGGCCGACGTCACTGAAGCTTTCTTT.

This chain links TRBV6-6 with TRBJ2-7; TRBD2 agrees at 7 bases. Germline values: CDR1 MNHNY, CDR2 SVGAGI (reference sequence). The CDR3 has 12 residues. J gave up 12 bases and V 4 bases, and 9 bases lay outside the gene matches. DNA for the CDR3: TGTGCCAGCAGTTCCCTCTCCCAGCGGGGGTACTTC. Its translation is CASSSLSQRGYF.

The chain couples TRBV6-1 to TRBJ2-7, with D tentatively TRBD2 (5 bases). CDR3 length equals 18 residues. V was cut by 0 bases and J by 0 bases, with 18 bases left in between. The germline CDR1 and CDR2 sequences are MNHNS and SASEGT. The CDR3 here is CASSEAQPGREGSYEQYF. The CDR3 DNA reads TGTGCCAGCAGTGAAGCGCAGCCGGGCCGCGAGGGCTCCTACGAGCAGTACTTC.

The chain links TRBV25-1 to TRBJ2-6; 7 bases align to TRBD2. The ends lost 1 base at V and 0 bases at J; junction bases unmatched: 3. The CDR3 runs 17 residues. The germline CDR1 and CDR2 sequences are MGHDK and SYGVNS. CDR3 nucleotides: TGTGCCAGCAGTGAATGGGGAGGGGCCTCTGGGGCCAACGTCCTGACTTTC. This sequence encodes CASSEWGGASGANVLTF.

This chain links TRBV2 with TRBJ1-6, with D possibly TRBD1 on 6 matching bases. CDR1 and CDR2 (germline): SNHLY, FYNNEI. The CDR3 is 19 residues long. Deletions cut 4 bases from V and 9 bases from J, with 28 bases between. CDR3 amino acids: CASSATDFSTGTRVSPLHF. The CDR3 nucleotides read TGTGCCAGCAGTGCTACCGACTTTTCTACAGGGACCCGAGTTTCACCCCTCCACTTT.

This clone was detected only a few times. CDR3 sequence reads: CAITGSPIYGYTF. CDR3 in DNA: TGTGCCATCACAGGCAGCCCCATCTATGGCTACACCTTC. The rearrangement joins TRBV10-3 to TRBJ1-2; D is undetermined. The CDR3 is 13 residues long. Germline V gives CDR1 ENHRY, CDR2 SYGVKD. V lost 7 bases, J lost 4 bases, and 13 bases lay in between.

The table lists this clone with a count of one. The chain has TRBV6-6 and TRBJ2-5; D is possibly TRBD1 (5 bases). The CDR3 spans 14 residues. The V gene lost 8 bases and the J gene lost 3 bases, with 16 bases spanning the gap. Germline values: CDR1 MNHNY, CDR2 SVGAGI (reference sequence). The CDR3 coding sequence is TGTGCCAGCCAACTGGGGCAGAATGAAGAGACCCAGTACTTC. Residues: CASQLGQNEETQYF.

The chain links TRBV3-1 (or the pseudogene TRBV3-2) to TRBJ2-5, with 7 positions matching TRBD2. The CDR3 is 14 amino acids. Losses at the gene ends were 3 bases for V and 5 bases for J; bases not matched to a gene: 6. Germline V gene data show CDR1 as LGHDT and CDR2 as YNNKEL (reference sequence). CDR3 loop: CASSQGGSGETQYF. The CDR3 DNA sequence: TGTGCCAGCAGCCAGGGGGGGTCTGGGGAGACCCAGTACTTC.

V gene TRBV6-6 combines with J gene TRBJ2-7, with D unresolved. The ends were cut back, 4 bases at V and 1 base at J, with 8 bases in the middle. Germline CDR1 and CDR2: MNHNY and SVGAGI (reference sequence). The CDR3 sequence is 13 residues long. CDR3 bases: TGTGCCAGCAGTTTGGCGGAATCCTACGAGCAGTACTTC. Translation gives CASSLAESYEQYF.